This T cell receptor (beta chain) originates from a study of shared clonotypes between healthy human individuals. Whole-study results and caveats: It was the non-shared clonotypes that had lower generation probabilities than clonotypes shared by all four donors. Roughly 4.6% of naive CD4 clonotypes were common to several donors.

Deep-level running was used for the assay. The protocol was immunoSEQ multiplex PCR, while the TCRdb copy is restricted to in-frame clones and leaves out a portion. Of some 2,500,000 clones detected, 85% to 95% appear once; the ten largest clones hold around 0.35%. Trimming shortened V by 2 bases and J by 2 bases, and 18 bases separated the two germline ends. The CDR3 length is 18 residues. CDR1 is ENHRY, CDR2 SYGVKD, per germline. Notes on this clone: What it recognizes is unknown.

The chain combines TRBV10-3 with TRBJ2-2; no clear D gene. The sequence came from a young man in good health. Some clones in this sample may be carry-over from other donors' samples. The sequencing input was naive CD4+ T cells from PBMCs. As to subset: CD45RA+ positively selected. For the CDR3, the DNA is TGTGCCATCAGTGAGATTAGGTCCGGTCTCGAAAACACCGGGGAGCTGTTTTTT. This codes for CAISEIRSGLENTGELFF.